These 21 T cell receptor beta chains originate from one sample sequenced in a study of long-term antiretroviral therapy in people with HIV. At the survey level, the v3.0 immunoSEQ assay was run. Assay: immunoSEQ multiplex PCR; the TCRdb copy retains only in-frame clones and omits some. Of more than 20,000 clones detected, 85% to 90% appear once; the ten largest clones hold around 3.9%. The starting material was unsorted PBMCs, obtained 1.9 years after starting antiretroviral therapy. The receptors were sampled from a woman in her twenties or thirties with HIV.

The chain recombines TRBV4-1 with TRBJ1-3, with D maybe TRBD1 (6 bases). Per the germline V gene, CDR1 is MGHRA and CDR2 is YSYEKL. The V gene lost 0 bases and the J gene lost 6 bases, with 9 bases spanning the gap. The CDR3 has 14 amino acids. The CDR3 loop reads CASSQEQGQNTIYF. CDR3 nucleotides: TGCGCCAGCAGCCAAGAACAGGGCCAAAACACCATATATTTT.

With respect to this clone: Other DNA sequences in the sample encode the same CDR3. The rearrangement links TRBV27 to TRBJ1-5; D gene uncertain. The CDR3 totals 13 residues. Trimming took off 8 bases at V and 2 bases at J, with 10 bases between the two ends. Germline lookup yields CDR1 MNHEY and CDR2 SMNVEV (reference sequence). This CDR3 reads CASSSGGNQPQHF. The CDR3 DNA reads as TGTGCCAGCTCCTCGGGAGGCAATCAGCCCCAGCATTTT.

The rearrangement links TRBV7-8 to TRBJ1-5; D unresolved. Between the trimmed V and J ends, which lost 4 bases and 0 bases, there was a span of 16 bases. This CDR3 is built from 17 residues. Per the germline V gene, CDR1 is SGHVS and CDR2 is FQNEAQ. The CDR3 coding sequence is TGTGCCAGCAGCTCATCCCCGTGGAGGGCTAGCAATCAGCCCCAGCATTTT. Protein product: CASSSSPWRASNQPQHF.

V usage is TRBV28 and J usage is TRBJ2-7; 9 bases map to TRBD1. There are 14 residues in the CDR3. Trimming took 6 bases from V and 3 from J; bases not matched to a gene: 6. The germline gives CDR1 MDHEN, CDR2 SYDVKM. The CDR3 DNA sequence: TGTGCCAGCAGGAGGGGACAGGGCTTCTACGAGCAGTACTTC. Protein sequence: CASRRGQGFYEQYF.

The count of this clone is one. CDR3 DNA: TGCGCCAGCAGGGAGGGACAGGGGACGAATACGCAGTATTTT. Protein product: CASREGQGTNTQYF. The gene calls are TRBV5-1 and TRBJ2-3; 10 bases line up with TRBD1. Germline CDR1 SGHRS, CDR2 YFSETQ. The V gene end was trimmed by 5 bases and the J gene end by 7 bases; junction bases not matched to a gene: 7. This CDR3 spans 14 amino acids.

This clone was seen a few times. This sequence joins TRBV2 and TRBJ1-1; 9 nucleotides align to TRBD1. Trimming took 5 bases from V and 4 from J; bases not matched to a gene: 14. The CDR3 covers 17 residues. The germline V gene encodes CDR1 SNHLY and CDR2 FYNNEI. In DNA form, the CDR3 reads TGTGCCAGCAGTCCTAGGGTGTCGACAGGGGGAAGCACTGAAGCTTTCTTT. Its translation is CASSPRVSTGGSTEAFF. Complete variable domain (other parts from reference TRBV2 and TRBJ1-1): EPEVTQTPSHQVTQMGQEVILRCVPISNHLYFYWYRQILGQKVEFLVSFYNNEISEKSEIFDDQFSVERPDGSNFTLKIRSTKLEDSAMYFCASSPRVSTGGSTEAFFGQGTRLTVV.

This rearrangement joins TRBV11-2 to TRBJ2-5, with D hard to call. V lost 3 bases and J lost 2, with 10 bases in between. The CDR3 covers 14 residues. The germline V gene has CDR1 SGHAT and CDR2 FQNNGV. The CDR3 bases are TGTGCCAGCAGCTTTTTGGTGGGGCAAGAGACCCAGTACTTC. Protein: CASSFLVGQETQYF.

The chain is built from TRBV5-1 and TRBJ2-7; TRBD2 aligns across 9 bases. The length of the CDR3 is 18 residues. With 1 base clipped from V and 2 bases from J, the junction kept 13 bases outside the gene matches. The germline gives CDR1 SGHRS, CDR2 YFSETQ. The CDR3: CASSLLSSGDVSPYEQYF. CDR3 bases: TGCGCCAGCAGCTTGTTATCTAGCGGGGACGTAAGTCCCTACGAGCAGTACTTC.

This chain joins TRBV6-1 and TRBJ1-6; no clear D. This CDR3 has 16 residues. Between the trimmed V and J ends, which lost 3 bases and 8 bases, there was a span of 17 bases. From germline, CDR1 is MNHNS and CDR2 SASEGT. The CDR3 sequence: CASSERPAGGDSPLHF. CDR3 DNA: TGTGCCAGCAGTGAGCGCCCGGCGGGAGGTGATTCACCCCTCCACTTT.

V usage is TRBV10-3 and J usage is TRBJ2-2; a possible D gene is TRBD1 (6 bases). Looked up from germline, CDR1 is ENHRY and CDR2 is SYGVKD. CDR3 size: 14 residues. V shed 10 bases and J shed 3 bases, with 15 bases lying between them. DNA of the CDR3: TGTGCCACCAAAAACAGGGCGGACACCGGGGAGCTGTTTTTT. As protein: CATKNRADTGELFF.

J is TRBJ1-4 and V is TRBV5-5; maybe TRBD1 (5 bases). The CDR3 consists of 14 residues. V was cut by 2 bases and J by 8 bases, with 13 bases left in between. The germline V gene has CDR1 SGHKS and CDR2 YYEKEE (reference sequence). For the CDR3, the DNA is TGTGCCAGCAGCTTCCCCGGGGCGGGGGAAAAACTGTTTTTT. Translated, it gives CASSFPGAGEKLFF.

This chain links TRBV9 with TRBJ2-1; 7 nucleotides match TRBD1. The CDR3 length is 15 residues. Germline CDR1 reads SGDLS; CDR2 reads YYNGEE. The V segment lost 3 bases and the J segment 6 bases; nucleotides outside the gene matches: 9. CDR3 sequence: CASSARQGVGNEQFF. CDR3 bases: TGTGCCAGCAGCGCCAGACAGGGTGTAGGCAATGAGCAGTTCTTC.

The chain links TRBV30 to TRBJ1-1; no definite D call. The CDR3 has 11 residues. CDR1 is GTSNPN, CDR2 SVGIG, per germline (reference sequence). Trimming took off 4 bases at V and 7 bases at J, with 10 bases between the two ends. The CDR3 here is CAWTPPVEAFF. The CDR3, as DNA: TGTGCCTGGACCCCCCCAGTTGAAGCTTTCTTT. The complete variable domain, with remaining parts taken from reference TRBV30 and TRBJ1-1, reads SQTIHQWPATLVQPVGSPLSLECTVEGTSNPNLYWYRQAAGRGLQLLFYSVGIGQISSEVPQNLSASRPQDRQFILSSKKLLLSDSGFYLCAWTPPVEAFFGQGTRLTVV.

The chain combines TRBV6-1 with TRBJ2-5; D may be TRBD1 (5 bases). Trimming cost V 10 bases and J 2 bases, with 20 bases left between them. The CDR3 extends over 15 amino acids. Germline CDR1 MNHNS, CDR2 SASEGT. The CDR3 sequence is CATTPGPVPQETQYF. For the CDR3, the DNA is TGTGCCACTACCCCAGGGCCTGTGCCACAAGAGACCCAGTACTTC.

The chain is built from TRBV5-5 and TRBJ2-2; perhaps TRBD2 as D (6 bases). CDR3 length: 18 amino acids. V dropped 2 bases and J dropped 1 base, with 18 bases sitting between them. Germline-derived CDR1 and CDR2 are SGHKS and YYEKEE (reference sequence). CDR3 protein: CASSLTPVGGKNTGELFF. CDR3 sequence (DNA): TGTGCCAGCAGCTTAACACCCGTGGGGGGAAAGAACACCGGGGAGCTGTTTTTT.

This sequence joins TRBV19 and TRBJ1-3, with 7 bases matching TRBD1. This CDR3 region has 18 residues. The V gene end was trimmed by 6 bases and the J gene end by 0 bases; junction bases not matched to a gene: 14. CDR1 and CDR2 (germline): LNHDA, SQIVND (reference sequence). CDR3 sequence: CASSPQAGDSFSGNTIYF. The CDR3 nucleotides are TGTGCCAGTAGCCCCCAGGCGGGGGACAGTTTCTCTGGAAACACCATATATTTT.

The chain employs TRBV27 and TRBJ1-1, with D perhaps TRBD1 (5 bases). This CDR3 has 12 residues. Looked up from germline, CDR1 is MNHEY and CDR2 is SMNVEV (reference sequence). V dropped 9 bases and J dropped 3 bases, with 11 bases sitting between them. CDR3 coding DNA: TGTGCCAGTTGGACGGGACACACTGAAGCTTTCTTT. It specifies CASWTGHTEAFF.

V usage is TRBV19 and J usage is TRBJ2-3; either TRBD1 or TRBD2 may fit D (5 bases each). The CDR3 has 16 residues. Germline lookup yields CDR1 LNHDA and CDR2 SQIVND (reference sequence). V was shortened by 4 bases and J by 5 bases, with 19 bases between the two germline ends. As DNA, the CDR3 is TGTGCCAGTAGTACCCCCACGTTGGGGGATGGAGATACGCAGTATTTT. Its protein is CASSTPTLGDGDTQYF.

This clone was counted a few times. The gene calls are TRBV7-2 and TRBJ2-2; no reliable D call. This CDR3 region has 17 residues. Germline assignment: CDR1 SGHTA and CDR2 FQGNSA. The germline V and J ends were trimmed by 7 bases and 4 bases, with 22 bases remaining between them. DNA for the CDR3: TGTGCCAGCAACCCCTCCAACCGACCCCTGCGCACCGGGGAGCTGTTTTTT. The encoded protein is CASNPSNRPLRTGELFF. Supplemented by reference TRBV7-2 and TRBJ2-2, the full variable domain reads GAGVSQSPSNKVTEKGKDVELRCDPISGHTALYWYRQSLGQGLEFLIYFQGNSAPDKSGLPSDRFSAERTGGSVSTLTIQRTQQEDSAVYLCASNPSNRPLRTGELFFGEGSRLTVL.

This clone was found a few times. This rearrangement joins TRBV5-1 to TRBJ2-7; D gene unclear. The CDR3 covers 12 residues. The V end lost 0 bases, the J end lost 2 bases, and 3 bases lay between the germline ends. The germline V gene has CDR1 SGHRS and CDR2 YFSETQ. CDR3 sequence reads: CASSLGAYEQYF. CDR3 nucleotide sequence: TGCGCCAGCAGCTTGGGGGCCTACGAGCAGTACTTC.

Only one count was recorded for this clone. V is TRBV2 and J is TRBJ2-6; maybe TRBD1 (6 bases). There are 15 residues in the CDR3. Germline V CDR1 and CDR2: SNHLY, FYNNEI. The ends were cut back, 6 bases at V and 4 bases at J, with 13 bases in the middle. The CDR3 reads CASRRSGEGANVLTF. The CDR3 DNA is TGTGCCAGCAGAAGATCAGGGGAGGGGGCCAACGTCCTGACTTTC.